In this sample, the clone carrying this T cell receptor (beta chain) turned up once. The data originate from a study of technical replicates of blood from several donors. Sequenced by immunoSEQ multiplex PCR; TCRdb stores in-frame clones only, minus some. Among some 14,000 clones listed, 79% were seen once. The V gene's germline CDR1 is SGHNT and CDR2 YENEEA. The V segment lost 1 base and the J segment 5 bases; nucleotides outside the gene matches: 5. This CDR3 contains 15 residues. Material for sequencing was PBMCs. The V and J genes are TRBV11-3 and TRBJ2-7; 10 nucleotides line up with TRBD2. The clonotype comes from a human donor in good health. In nucleotides, the CDR3 is TGTGCCAGCAGCTTAGGCCTAGCGGGAGTCCACGAGCAGTACTTC. Its protein product is CASSLGLAGVHEQYF.